This T cell receptor (beta chain) came from a study of spatial heterogeneity in lung cancer. Study-level information: The donors, roughly 70 patients with untreated early-stage non-small cell lung cancer, provided the samples. Every unique TCR and UMI combination, on average, appeared more than ten times in raw reads.

The time point: blood at routine non-recurrence follow-up after resection. In each case, whole RNA from tumor, nontumor lung or frozen PBMC was sequenced unsorted. The study tagged each TCR cDNA molecule with a unique molecular identifier. TCRdb reprocessed the 5' RACE reads with MiXCR, giving one entry per CDR3 protein. The sample has fewer than 50,000 distinct CDR3 sequences, approximately 10% seen once. Germline lookup yields CDR1 SGHRS and CDR2 YFSETQ. The V segment lost 4 bases and the J segment 5 bases; nucleotides outside the gene matches: 7. The CDR3 spans 14 residues. J is TRBJ2-3 and V is TRBV5-1; 7 bases are shared with TRBD1. The starting material was PBMCs, obtained at follow-up. This receptor was taken from a female donor with early-stage non-small cell lung cancer. CDR3 amino acids: CASSPQGREDTQYF. The CDR3 nucleotides read TGCGCCAGCAGCCCACAGGGGCGAGAAGATACGCAGTATTTT. Supplemented by reference TRBV5-1 and TRBJ2-3, the full variable domain reads KAGVTQTPRYLIKTRGQQVTLSCSPISGHRSVSWYQQTPGQGLQFLFEYFSETQRNKGNFPGRFSGRQFSNSRSEMNVSTLELGDSALYLCASSPQGREDTQYFGPGTRLTVL.